The TCR beta chain under discussion was sequenced for a study of blood T cell repertoires in COVID-19. During active infection, Seattle patients enrolled and were then monitored through disease. The sample holds one count of this clone. V shed 2 bases and J shed 3 bases, with 10 bases lying between them. The CDR3 loop spans 14 amino acids. The V gene's germline CDR1 is SGHVS and CDR2 FQNEAQ. Produced via immunoSEQ multiplex PCR; TCRdb's table is partial and in-frame only. The sample has about 120,000 clones, around nine tenths seen once. The receptor was derived from a woman in her 70s with COVID-19, enrolled during active disease. Sequenced sample: peripheral blood. The chain joins TRBV7-8 to TRBJ1-1; D remains ambiguous. CDR3 nucleotides: TGTGCCAGCAGCTTATCTCCACTTCACACTGAAGCTTTCTTT. It is translated as CASSLSPLHTEAFF.